Each of the 24 T cell receptor beta chains below was sequenced from the same sample in a study of spatial heterogeneity in lung cancer. As to time point: sample taken at primary tumor resection. The authors sequenced whole RNA from tumor, nontumor lung or frozen PBMC without sorting. TCRdb used MiXCR to reprocess the 5' RACE reads, holding one entry per CDR3 protein. The table records around 45,000 distinct CDR3 sequences, approximately 15% of them present only once. The source was PBMCs, collected at surgery. The receptors stem from a male donor with early-stage non-small cell lung cancer.

This clonotype was detected only a few times. This rearrangement joins TRBV4-2 to TRBJ2-3; maybe TRBD2 (6 bases). From germline, CDR1 is LGHNA and CDR2 YNFKEQ. Trimming took off 0 bases at V and 2 bases at J, with 12 bases between the two ends. The CDR3 is 16 residues long. The CDR3 protein is CASSQEGTSHTDTQYF. Here the CDR3 DNA reads TGTGCCAGCAGCCAAGAAGGGACTTCCCACACAGATACGCAGTATTTT.

V and J are TRBV29-1 and TRBJ2-5; D not certain. The CDR3 runs to 12 residues. V was trimmed by 1 base and J by 0 bases, leaving 3 bases between them. Germline lookup yields CDR1 SQVTM and CDR2 ANQGSEA. CDR3 in DNA: TGCAGCGTTGAAGTTCACCAAGAGACCCAGTACTTC. Translated: CSVEVHQETQYF. The full variable domain, its missing parts supplied by reference TRBV29-1 and TRBJ2-5, is SAVISQKPSRDICQRGTSLTIQCQVDSQVTMMFWYRQQPGQSLTLIATANQGSEATYESGFVIDKFPISRPNLTFSTLTVSNMSPEDSSIYLCSVEVHQETQYFGPGTRLLVL.

This clonotype appeared many times. This chain uses TRBV2 with TRBJ2-5; 8 bases match TRBD1. Trimming removed 10 bases from V and 4 bases from J; junction bases left unmatched: 5. In germline, CDR1 is SNHLY, CDR2 FYNNEI. The CDR3 extends over 12 amino acids. CDR3 nucleotide sequence: TGTGCCACTACCGGGACAGGAGAGACCCAGTACTTC. Translation gives CATTGTGETQYF.

The chain recombines TRBV7-9 with TRBJ1-1, with D unresolved. Germline-derived CDR1 and CDR2 are SEHNR and FQNEAQ (reference sequence). The V end lost 2 bases, the J end lost 8 bases, and 15 bases lay between the germline ends. CDR3 size: 14 residues. CDR3 sequence: CASSLPLPNGEAFF. As DNA, the CDR3 is TGTGCCAGCAGCTTACCCCTACCGAATGGGGAAGCTTTCTTT.

This clonotype was detected only a few times. The chain is built from TRBV5-1 and TRBJ2-5, with D possibly being TRBD1 (5 bases). Trimming shortened V by 0 bases and J by 2 bases, and 14 bases separated the two germline ends. The germline V gene has CDR1 SGHRS and CDR2 YFSETQ. The CDR3 has 16 residues. Written as DNA, the CDR3 is TGCGCCAGCAGCTTGGCCGTCGGCAGGGTTCAAGAGACCCAGTACTTC. It codes for CASSLAVGRVQETQYF.

This chain joins TRBV2 and TRBJ1-2, with 7 bases fitting TRBD1. Unmatched junction bases numbered 10, after V lost 1 base and J lost 8 bases. CDR1 and CDR2 (germline): SNHLY, FYNNEI. The CDR3 sequence is 15 residues long. The CDR3 is CASSEEGRDRGGYTF. Written as DNA, the CDR3 is TGTGCCAGCAGTGAAGAAGGACGGGACAGAGGGGGCTACACCTTC.

The chain joins TRBV20-1 to TRBJ1-5; 7 bases agree with TRBD1. In germline, CDR1 is DFQATT, CDR2 SNEGSKA (reference sequence). The CDR3 spans 16 residues. V dropped 8 bases and J dropped 0; count of bases not matched to a gene: 13. The CDR3 DNA sequence: TGCAGTAGCCTTTTGAGGACAGGTTATAGCAATCAGCCCCAGCATTTT. As protein: CSSLLRTGYSNQPQHF.

There are many counts of this clonotype. The CDR3 reads CASSSDRGRGQPQHF. The CDR3 region has the DNA TGTGCCAGCAGTTCGGACAGGGGTAGAGGTCAGCCCCAGCATTTT. This chain links TRBV7-8 with TRBJ1-5, with 9 nucleotides matching TRBD1. The junction had 9 bases not matched to a gene; V was cut back by 6 bases and J by 6 bases. Germline V lookup: CDR1 SGHVS, CDR2 FQNEAQ. This CDR3 contains 15 residues.

To note about this clonotype: At one boundary the junction diverges from the germline segment, which might be a read error. The chain carries TRBV7-7 and TRBJ2-5; D may be TRBD1 (5 bases). Germline V gene data show CDR1 as SSHAT and CDR2 as FNYEAQ (reference sequence). This CDR3 contains 14 residues. CDR3 nucleotide sequence: TGTGCTAGCAGCTTAAGGCAGGGCCAAGAGACCCAGTACTTC. Translated: CASSLRQGQETQYF.

The J gene is TRBJ2-2, the V gene TRBV5-1; 7 nucleotides line up with TRBD2. Germline CDR1 reads SGHRS; CDR2 reads YFSETQ. This CDR3 has 16 residues. V shed 1 base, J shed 4 bases, and the junction held 7 bases outside the gene matches. CDR3 in DNA: TGCGCCAGCAGCTTGCGAGTAATAGCGGGCACCGGGGAGCTGTTTTTT. Its translation: CASSLRVIAGTGELFF. Full variable domain (remainder filled in from reference TRBV5-1 and TRBJ2-2): KAGVTQTPRYLIKTRGQQVTLSCSPISGHRSVSWYQQTPGQGLQFLFEYFSETQRNKGNFPGRFSGRQFSNSRSEMNVSTLELGDSALYLCASSLRVIAGTGELFFGEGSRLTVL.

Details on this clonotype: A much bigger clone sits one base away, suggesting this may be a read error. J is TRBJ2-3 and V is TRBV7-3; TRBD1 is a possible D gene (6 bases). The CDR3 covers 15 residues. The germline V gene encodes CDR1 SGHTA and CDR2 FQGTGA. V lost 2 bases to trimming and J lost 1 base, with 10 bases between them. Written as DNA, the CDR3 is TGTGCCAGCAGCTTAGCAGGGGCTGGCACAGATACGCAGTATTTT. The encoded protein is CASSLAGAGTDTQYF.

This clonotype was observed at least ten times. The chain recombines TRBV3-1 with TRBJ2-5, with TRBD1 as a possible D gene (6 bases). CDR3 length equals 14 residues. Germline lookup yields CDR1 LGHDT and CDR2 YNNKEL (reference sequence). The germline V and J ends were trimmed by 4 bases and 3 bases, with 12 bases remaining between them. CDR3 in amino acids: CASSLGQMEETQYF. CDR3 DNA: TGTGCCAGCAGCCTCGGACAGATGGAAGAGACCCAGTACTTC.

This clonotype was observed a few times. The V gene is TRBV5-1, the J gene TRBJ2-1; TRBD2 matches at 9 bases. The CDR3 runs to 15 residues. Germline CDR1 is SGHRS and CDR2 is YFSETQ. The V segment lost 4 bases and the J segment 6 bases; nucleotides outside the gene matches: 8. The CDR3 region is CASSVLAGAGNEQFF. In DNA form, the CDR3 reads TGCGCCAGCAGCGTCTTAGCGGGGGCCGGCAATGAGCAGTTCTTC.

This clonotype was found many times. The chain carries TRBV24-1 and TRBJ2-2, with D unclear. The CDR3 sequence is 16 residues long. V was pared by 2 bases and J by 0 bases, with 9 bases between. CDR1 KGHDR and CDR2 SFDVKD come from the germline V gene. CDR3 in amino acids: CATSDSPGANTGELFF. The CDR3 region has the DNA TGTGCCACCAGTGATTCCCCAGGAGCGAACACCGGGGAGCTGTTTTTT.

J is TRBJ2-7 and V is TRBV6-6; the D gene is possibly TRBD2 (5 bases). CDR3 length equals 11 residues. Germline V gives CDR1 MNHNY, CDR2 SVGAGI (reference sequence). V lost 7 bases and J 3 bases, leaving 7 bases between the germline ends. The CDR3: CASMGSYEQYF. CDR3 sequence (DNA): TGTGCCAGCATGGGGAGCTACGAGCAGTACTTC.

This clonotype was counted only a few times. V usage is TRBV11-3 and J usage is TRBJ2-2, with 7 bases that match TRBD1. V shed 3 bases, J shed 4 bases, and the junction held 5 bases outside the gene matches. The CDR3 has 15 amino acids. The V gene's germline CDR1 is SGHNT and CDR2 YENEEA. CDR3 nucleotides: TGTGCCAGCAGCTTTGGGACAGCCGCCACCGGGGAGCTGTTTTTT. This sequence encodes CASSFGTAATGELFF.

The gene calls are TRBV5-1 and TRBJ2-5; the D gene could be TRBD1 or TRBD2 (5 bases each). V was pared by 1 base and J by 5 bases, with 15 bases between. Germline V lookup: CDR1 SGHRS, CDR2 YFSETQ. This CDR3 has 15 residues. Written as DNA, the CDR3 is TGCGCCAGCAGCTTGACGGGTCGGGGCGCGGAGACCCAGTACTTC. This translates into CASSLTGRGAETQYF.

This clonotype turned up a few times. J is TRBJ1-2 and V is TRBV5-5; D is uncertain. The CDR3 is 16 amino acids. V was cut by 0 bases and J by 1 base, with 13 bases left in between. Germline V gene lookup returns CDR1 SGHKS and CDR2 YYEKEE (reference sequence). The CDR3 region is CASSLVVSTGNYGYTF. As DNA, the CDR3 is TGTGCCAGCAGCTTGGTTGTGTCAACCGGTAACTATGGCTACACCTTC. The whole variable domain, remainder taken from reference TRBV5-5 and TRBJ1-2, is DAGVTQSPTHLIKTRGQQVTLRCSPISGHKSVSWYQQVLGQGPQFIFQYYEKEERGRGNFPDRFSARQFPNYSSELNVNALLLGDSALYLCASSLVVSTGNYGYTFGSGTRLTVV.

This clonotype was seen ten or more times. The genes are TRBV12-3 or TRBV12-4 and TRBJ1-1; no firm D call. The CDR3 sequence is 13 residues long. With 5 bases removed from V and 1 base from J, the gap between germline ends came to 8 bases. CDR3 loop: CASSRVENTEAFF. For the CDR3, the DNA is TGTGCCAGCAGTAGGGTCGAGAACACTGAAGCTTTCTTT.

This clonotype was detected ten times or more. This rearrangement joins TRBV2 to TRBJ1-4; the D gene is possibly TRBD1 (6 bases). This CDR3 is 10 amino acids long. Trimming took 8 bases from V and 8 from J, leaving 6 bases between them. CDR1 and CDR2 from the germline V gene are SNHLY and FYNNEI. In nucleotides, the CDR3 is TGTGCCAGCGGGGGCGAAAAACTGTTTTTT. Protein: CASGGEKLFF.

The genes are TRBV5-1 and TRBJ2-7; D is possibly TRBD1 (5 bases). V lost 0 bases, J lost 4 bases, and 8 bases lay in between. This CDR3 region has 13 residues. Germline V gives CDR1 SGHRS, CDR2 YFSETQ. For the CDR3, the DNA is TGCGCCAGCAGCTTGGAAAGGGGTTACGAGCAGTACTTC. Translating it yields CASSLERGYEQYF. Based on the CDR3 plus reference TRBV5-1 and TRBJ2-7, the full variable domain is KAGVTQTPRYLIKTRGQQVTLSCSPISGHRSVSWYQQTPGQGLQFLFEYFSETQRNKGNFPGRFSGRQFSNSRSEMNVSTLELGDSALYLCASSLERGYEQYFGPGTRLTVT.

This chain joins TRBV29-1 and TRBJ2-7, with a weak D call TRBD1 (5 bases). Germline lookup yields CDR1 SQVTM and CDR2 ANQGSEA. V was cut by 4 bases and J by 0 bases, with 10 bases left in between. This CDR3 has 13 amino acids. Here the CDR3 reads CSVGRGNSYEQYF. CDR3 DNA: TGCAGCGTTGGAAGGGGCAACTCCTACGAGCAGTACTTC.

This clonotype was picked up a small number of times. DNA for the CDR3: TGTGCCAGCAGTTGGGGGGTTACCGGGGAGCTGTTTTTT. This sequence encodes CASSWGVTGELFF. The rearrangement joins TRBV12-3 or TRBV12-4 to TRBJ2-2, with D possibly matching TRBD2 (6 bases). V was trimmed by 4 bases and J by 5 bases, leaving 8 bases between them. The CDR3 is made up of 13 amino acids.

The rearrangement uses TRBV28 and TRBJ2-1; 9 positions match TRBD1. V was pared by 6 bases and J by 9 bases, with 9 bases of the junction left unmatched. The germline V gene encodes CDR1 MDHEN and CDR2 SYDVKM. The CDR3 runs to 14 residues. The CDR3 DNA sequence: TGTGCCAGCAGCTTAACAGGGGGCGGAGGTGAGCAGTTCTTC. Protein: CASSLTGGGGEQFF.